These 28 T cell receptor beta chains share one sample of origin, sequenced in a study of CD8 T cells in ankylosing spondylitis. Their target antigens are unknown. TCRdb used MiXCR to reprocess the 5' RACE reads, holding one entry per CDR3 protein. The sample records about 330,000 distinct CDR3 sequences, less than 10% being singletons. Study-wide findings and caveats: A TCR beta motif of under ten highly homologous variants appeared characteristic of ankylosing spondylitis blood.

Sequencing was performed on blood, either unsorted or a sorted T cell fraction (not recorded which). These receptors all stem from a male donor with ankylosing spondylitis.

This clonotype appeared many times. The V gene is TRBV12-3 or TRBV12-4, the J gene TRBJ2-1, with TRBD1 matching over 7 bases. V dropped 3 bases and J dropped 9; count of bases not matched to a gene: 11. This CDR3 spans 15 amino acids. The CDR3 is CASSFLGGRIGEQFF. As DNA, the CDR3 is TGTGCCAGCAGTTTTTTAGGGGGCCGAATCGGTGAGCAGTTCTTC.

With regard to this clonotype: A read error may be the cause here, since a much bigger clone is one base away. This chain connects TRBV5-1 to TRBJ1-1, with D uncertain. CDR1 is SGHRS and CDR2 is YFSETQ in the germline V gene. With 3 bases removed from V and 3 bases from J, the gap between germline ends came to 6 bases. This CDR3 region has 12 residues. The CDR3 here is CASSWVDTEAFF. The CDR3 DNA is TGCGCCAGCAGCTGGGTGGACACTGAAGCTTTCTTT.

This clonotype was counted only a few times. The chain couples TRBV18 to TRBJ1-2; no reliable D call. Germline V gene sequence: CDR1 KGHSH, CDR2 LQKENI. Trimming took 3 bases from V and 0 from J, leaving 5 bases between them. CDR3 length: 13 residues. The CDR3 loop is CASSPRANYGYTF. CDR3 sequence (DNA): TGTGCCAGCTCACCGCGGGCTAACTATGGCTACACCTTC.

This clonotype showed up many times. The V gene is TRBV10-3, the J gene TRBJ2-7, with D perhaps given as TRBD1 or TRBD2 (6 bases each). Trimming took 9 bases from V and 5 from J, leaving 20 bases between them. This CDR3 comprises 14 residues. The germline gives CDR1 ENHRY, CDR2 SYGVKD. The CDR3 DNA follows: TGTGCCATACAACAGGGAGGAGAAAGTCACGAGCAGTACTTC. Its translation: CAIQQGGESHEQYF.

This clonotype was found once. This chain links TRBV19 with TRBJ1-1; 7 nucleotides line up with TRBD1. Trimming removed 3 bases from V and 4 bases from J; junction bases left unmatched: 5. Looked up from germline, CDR1 is LNHDA and CDR2 is SQIVND (reference sequence). The CDR3 totals 14 residues. The CDR3, as DNA: TGTGCCAGTAGTATTACCAGGGGGATCACTGAAGCTTTCTTT. This gives the protein CASSITRGITEAFF.

The V gene is TRBV12-3 or TRBV12-4, the J gene TRBJ2-3; 8 positions agree with TRBD2. The CDR3 is 15 amino acids. The V gene end was trimmed by 6 bases and the J gene end by 4 bases; junction bases not matched to a gene: 9. CDR3 protein: CASSRSGSRSDTQYF. CDR3 sequence (DNA): TGTGCCAGCAGCCGAAGCGGGAGTAGGTCAGATACGCAGTATTTT.

A few counts support this clonotype. The gene calls are TRBV18 and TRBJ2-7, with TRBD1 identical over 12 bases. V was pared by 3 bases and J by 7 bases, with 4 bases of the junction left unmatched. Germline CDR1 and CDR2: KGHSH and LQKENI. The length of the CDR3 is 14 residues. The CDR3 sequence: CASSPGQGAGEQYF. In DNA, the CDR3 is TGTGCCAGCTCACCGGGACAGGGGGCAGGTGAGCAGTACTTC.

The chain links TRBV14 to TRBJ2-3, with 11 positions matching TRBD2. This CDR3 region has 16 residues. The junction had 2 bases not matched to a gene; V was cut back by 1 base and J by 2 bases. Germline assignment: CDR1 SGHDN and CDR2 FVKESK. This CDR3 is CASSQVGLADTDTQYF. The CDR3 nucleotides read TGTGCCAGCAGCCAAGTGGGACTAGCGGACACAGATACGCAGTATTTT.

The J gene is TRBJ2-1, the V gene TRBV3-1; 8 bases align to TRBD1. V shed 0 bases and J 8 bases; nucleotides not matched to a gene: 12. This CDR3 has 17 residues. Germline CDR1 is LGHDT and CDR2 is YNNKEL (reference sequence). The CDR3 DNA is TGTGCCAGCAGCCAAGATCCCGGGACAGGCTGGGCCGATGAGCAGTTCTTC. It is translated as CASSQDPGTGWADEQFF.

The rearrangement joins TRBV11-2 to TRBJ1-6; the D is unclear. The CDR3 length is 15 residues. CDR1 and CDR2 (germline): SGHAT, FQNNGV. The V gene lost 5 bases and the J gene lost 0 bases, with 8 bases spanning the gap. The CDR3 coding sequence is TGTGCCAGCAGCCTGGAGCGCTCCTATAATTCACCCCTCCACTTT. Translating gives CASSLERSYNSPLHF.

This clonotype was observed a few times. The chain joins TRBV12-3 or TRBV12-4 to TRBJ2-2, with D perhaps TRBD1 or TRBD2 (7 bases each). Trimming removed 5 bases from V and 4 bases from J, with 14 bases in between. The CDR3 covers 15 residues. CDR3 sequence (DNA): TGTGCCAGCAGTCCCAGGGGGGGGAGCACCGGGGAGCTGTTTTTT. This codes for CASSPRGGSTGELFF.

This clonotype was found many times. The chain carries TRBV11-1 and TRBJ2-7, with D perhaps matching TRBD1 (5 bases). There are 14 residues in the CDR3. The V end was cut by 3 bases, the J end by 7 bases, with 16 bases between. CDR1 and CDR2 from the germline V gene are SGHAT and FQDESV (reference sequence). CDR3 DNA: TGTGCCAGCAGCTTCGGAGACAGAGCGCGTGAGCAGTACTTC. Protein sequence: CASSFGDRAREQYF.

V gene TRBV6-2 or TRBV6-3 combines with J gene TRBJ2-2; TRBD1 is a possible D gene (5 bases). The CDR3 sequence is 16 residues long. Trimming took 5 bases from V and 6 from J, leaving 19 bases between them. Germline-derived CDR1 and CDR2 are MNHEY and SVGEGT. This chain's CDR3 is CASSNRVTQGSGELFF. CDR3 nucleotides: TGTGCCAGCAGTAACCGCGTGACTCAGGGTTCCGGGGAGCTGTTTTTT.

This clonotype was seen a few times. One end of the junction is discordant with germline, which a read error may explain. The J gene is TRBJ2-1, the V gene TRBV6-1; D tentatively fits TRBD1 or TRBD2 (5 bases each). The CDR3 spans 14 residues. Germline loops: CDR1 MNHNS, CDR2 SASEGT. In DNA, the CDR3 is TGTGCCAGCAGTAGGGACGTGAGGGCGACCAGGGTGGTCTTC. This sequence encodes CASSRDVRATRVVF.

This clonotype occurred a few times. V gene TRBV29-1 combines with J gene TRBJ2-3; D not certain. The CDR3 covers 15 residues. Between the trimmed V and J ends, which lost 4 bases and 0 bases, there was a span of 14 bases. Germline V lookup: CDR1 SQVTM, CDR2 ANQGSEA. The CDR3 reads CSVVVRPPSTDTQYF. The DNA for the CDR3 is TGCAGCGTTGTGGTCCGGCCCCCTAGCACAGATACGCAGTATTTT.

The gene calls are TRBV7-9 and TRBJ2-1; the match to TRBD2 covers 13 bases. The CDR3 has 15 amino acids. V dropped 5 bases and J dropped 9; count of bases not matched to a gene: 7. Germline CDR1 is SEHNR and CDR2 is FQNEAQ (reference sequence). Here the CDR3 DNA reads TGTGCCAGCAGCACTAGCGGGAGGGCCCTCAGTGAGCAGTTCTTC. Its translation is CASSTSGRALSEQFF.

In its sample, this clonotype was seen many times. This chain connects TRBV19 to TRBJ1-3; no firm D call. The V end lost 9 bases, the J end lost 0 bases, and 12 bases lay between the germline ends. Germline CDR1 LNHDA, CDR2 SQIVND (reference sequence). This CDR3 is built from 14 residues. The CDR3 protein is CASDEGNSGNTIYF. In DNA form, the CDR3 reads TGTGCCAGCGACGAGGGAAACTCTGGAAACACCATATATTTT.

This sequence joins TRBV5-1 and TRBJ2-5; maybe TRBD1 (6 bases). This CDR3 is 15 amino acids long. Germline V lookup: CDR1 SGHRS, CDR2 YFSETQ. V was cut by 4 bases and J by 5 bases, with 18 bases left in between. In nucleotides, the CDR3 is TGCGCCAGCAGCGTGGGACACTCAAGGCGTGAGACCCAGTACTTC. This sequence encodes CASSVGHSRRETQYF.

The rearrangement links TRBV12-3 or TRBV12-4 to TRBJ2-4; 7 nucleotides line up with TRBD1. V was clipped by 3 bases and J by 0 bases; unmatched bases: 5. The CDR3 contains 16 residues. CDR3 sequence: CASSLVTGAAKNIQYF. Here the CDR3 DNA reads TGTGCCAGCAGTTTGGTTACAGGGGCAGCCAAAAACATTCAGTACTTC.

There are a few counts of this clonotype. The rearrangement joins TRBV5-6 to TRBJ2-3; D is unresolved. The CDR3 spans 14 residues. Trimming pared 0 bases from V and 0 bases from J, leaving 5 bases between. The germline gives CDR1 SGHDT, CDR2 YYEEEE. The CDR3 region has the DNA TGTGCCAGCAGCTTGGAGTTAAGCACAGATACGCAGTATTTT. It specifies CASSLELSTDTQYF.

The sample holds a few counts of this clonotype. The chain is built from TRBV5-1 and TRBJ2-1, with 10 bases aligning to TRBD1. J gave up 4 bases and V 4 bases, and 5 bases lay outside the gene matches. This CDR3 is built from 15 residues. Per the germline V gene, CDR1 is SGHRS and CDR2 is YFSETQ. The CDR3 coding sequence is TGCGCCAGCAGCCCCCGGGGACAGGGGTACAATGAGCAGTTCTTC. Translating gives CASSPRGQGYNEQFF.

V and J are TRBV12-3 or TRBV12-4 and TRBJ2-2, with D tentatively TRBD2 (6 bases). Trimming left V 6 bases short and J 1 base short, with 12 bases between. The CDR3 is 15 amino acids. For the CDR3, the DNA is TGTGCCAGCAGCTACGGGACTTTGAACACCGGGGAGCTGTTTTTT. The encoded protein is CASSYGTLNTGELFF.

This clonotype has a count of ten or more. The chain couples TRBV4-1 to TRBJ2-1; 13 bases align to TRBD2. Trimming removed 0 bases from V and 0 bases from J; junction bases left unmatched: 2. The germline V gene has CDR1 MGHRA and CDR2 YSYEKL. The CDR3 totals 18 residues. CDR3 amino acids: CASSQDGTSGTSYNEQFF. The CDR3 coding sequence is TGCGCCAGCAGCCAAGATGGGACTAGCGGGACCTCCTACAATGAGCAGTTCTTC.

In this sample, this clonotype turned up a few times. The J gene is TRBJ1-6, the V gene TRBV28; D is unresolved. V lost 10 bases and J 5 bases, leaving 12 bases between the germline ends. Per germline, CDR1 MDHEN and CDR2 SYDVKM. The CDR3 contains 13 residues. The CDR3 is CAIARGDNSPLHF. In DNA form, the CDR3 reads TGTGCCATCGCACGGGGAGATAATTCACCCCTCCACTTT.

This clonotype appeared many times. The chain joins TRBV5-1 to TRBJ2-1; D is ambiguous. The CDR3 totals 13 residues. The V gene's germline CDR1 is SGHRS and CDR2 YFSETQ. V lost 0 bases, J lost 2 bases, and 3 bases lay in between. The CDR3 bases are TGCGCCAGCAGCTTGGACACCTACAATGAGCAGTTCTTC. It translates to CASSLDTYNEQFF.

The chain links TRBV20-1 to TRBJ1-1; no definite D call. This CDR3 comprises 13 residues. Trimming left V 4 bases short and J 0 bases short, with 9 bases between. Germline assignment: CDR1 DFQATT and CDR2 SNEGSKA (reference sequence). This CDR3 is CSAMSPMNTEAFF. In DNA, the CDR3 is TGCAGTGCTATGTCTCCGATGAACACTGAAGCTTTCTTT.

This clonotype was counted between two and nine times. J is TRBJ2-4 and V is TRBV30; D is undetermined. The CDR3 totals 16 residues. The germline V gene has CDR1 GTSNPN and CDR2 SVGIG (reference sequence). V dropped 3 bases and J dropped 0 bases, with 15 bases sitting between them. CDR3 sequence (DNA): TGTGCCTGGAGGTACCACAGCCTATTAGCCAAAAACATTCAGTACTTC. Translating gives CAWRYHSLLAKNIQYF.

This rearrangement joins TRBV6-1 to TRBJ1-5, with D possibly TRBD1 on 6 matching bases. V shed 7 bases and J shed 0 bases, with 10 bases lying between them. There are 14 residues in the CDR3. Germline V gene sequence: CDR1 MNHNS, CDR2 SASEGT. CDR3 region: CASKGGYSNQPQHF. As DNA, the CDR3 is TGTGCCAGCAAGGGGGGTTATAGCAATCAGCCCCAGCATTTT.